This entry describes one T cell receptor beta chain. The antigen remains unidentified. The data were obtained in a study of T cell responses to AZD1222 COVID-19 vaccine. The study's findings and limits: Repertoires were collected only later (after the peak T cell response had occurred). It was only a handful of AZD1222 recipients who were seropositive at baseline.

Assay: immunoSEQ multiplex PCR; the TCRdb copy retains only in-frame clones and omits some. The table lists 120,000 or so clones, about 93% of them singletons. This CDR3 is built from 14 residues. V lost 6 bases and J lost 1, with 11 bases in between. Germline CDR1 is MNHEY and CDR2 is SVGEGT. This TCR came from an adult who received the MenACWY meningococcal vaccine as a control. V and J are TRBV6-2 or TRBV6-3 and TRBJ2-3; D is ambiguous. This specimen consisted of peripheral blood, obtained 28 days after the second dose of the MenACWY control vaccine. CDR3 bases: TGTGCCAGCAGCCGTGGTCGGGGCACAGATACGCAGTATTTT. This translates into CASSRGRGTDTQYF.